The rows below give T cell receptor beta chains drawn from one sample of a study of cytomegalovirus exposure and HLA in healthy donors. The table came from immunoSEQ multiplex PCR; TCRdb's copy has only in-frame clones and leaves some out. The repertoire holds about 200,000 clones, with 65% to 85% as singletons. The sample consisted of PBMCs. These receptors originate from a boy aged 2 to 9 in good health and CMV-seronegative. Each CDR3 is given without its conserved first and last residue.

>TRBJ2-5|TRBV2
ASSAGGIPY
>TRBJ2-2|TRBV12-5
ASGSPLRGAAGELF
>TRBJ2-7|TRBV9
ASSVAPPGQGPHEQY
>TRBJ2-7|TRBV19
ATSYDRDRGDEQY
>TRBJ2-1|TRBV4-1
ASSQVGLVSYNEQF
>TRBJ1-1|TRBV19
ASSIGQHPNTEAF
>TRBJ2-1|TRBV5-1
ASSPRGGRGGGLYNEQF
>TRBJ2-2|TRBV7-8
ASSFLPGQGVRYGELF
>TRBJ1-2|TRBV27
ASSPGGLYGYT
>TRBJ2-1|TRBV5-4
ASSSEYNEQF
>TRBJ2-7|TRBV27
ASSLRAQTGTGRSEQY
>TRBJ2-5|TRBV7-2
ASSFQGRETQY
>TRBJ2-1|TRBV4-2
ASSQKPGNEQF
>TRBJ2-4|TRBV7-2
ASSAGIYKNIQY
>TRBJ1-1|TRBV4-1
ASSVRTATGGAF
>TRBJ1-2|TRBV7-2
ASSFRTGVLEGYT
>TRBJ2-1|TRBV5-4
ASSSQDRVSNEQF
>TRBJ1-1|TRBV5-4
ASSLTGNTEAF
>TRBJ2-5|TRBV5-6
ASSPAGWGGRQETQY
>TRBJ1-2|TRBV7-3
ASSPGQGRGYT
>TRBJ1-4|TRBV11-2
ASSRREGGEKLF
>TRBJ1-1|TRBV19
ASSGQGLATEAF
>TRBJ2-1|TRBV5-8
ASSLVRTGGRDEQF
>TRBJ2-1|TRBV11-2
ASSLVGASGGPTYNEQF
>TRBJ2-2|TRBV10-3
AITAGEGTGELF
>TRBJ1-2|TRBV2
ASKWTGGAGYGYT
>TRBJ2-5|TRBV5-5
ASSLASGETQY
>TRBJ1-1|TRBV7-3
ASSFAGMNTEAF
>TRBJ2-1|TRBV7-9
ASSGGAGAYNEQF
>TRBJ1-1|TRBV20-1
SARQYTEAF
>TRBJ2-7|TRBV5-1
ASSPGTGTGEQY
>TRBJ1-1|TRBV19
ASSMMHGVGTEAF
>TRBJ1-2|TRBV7-2
ASSFVQGSYGYT
>TRBJ1-4|TRBV7-9
ASSFYGATNEKLF
>TRBJ2-1|TRBV6-6
ASSQRGSSYNEQF
>TRBJ2-1|TRBV2
ASSAQLGFPNEQF
>TRBJ2-3|TRBV4-2
ASSRTRTSGGDTQY
>TRBJ2-3|TRBV9
ASSVSLTDTQY
>TRBJ2-2|TRBV10-3
AISESWGRAGNTGELF
>TRBJ2-1|TRBV5-6
ASSTGTVGGSEQF